This entry features one T cell receptor beta chain sequence. The clone's antigen remains unknown. One base away there is no much larger clone; base qualities are not given. Ficoll-Paque density gradient centrifugation was the method used to isolate PBMCs. Instrument used: Illumina NovaSeq 6000. TCRalpha and TCRbeta cDNA libraries were built by 5'RACE with constant-segment primers, adding sample barcodes and unique molecular identifiers. Trizol reagent was used to extract RNA from every sample. The libraries were amplified in two PCR steps, and the second step added a second sample barcode and Illumina TruSeq adapters. Sequencing of libraries was performed on an Illumina NovaSeq with 2 x 150 bp paired-end reads. The authors processed their data as follows. Demultiplexing of reads and collapsing into UMI-guided consensus sequences were performed with migec v1.2.7. With mixcr v2.1.11, UMI consensuses were aligned to TRA and TRB V and J templates and assembled into clonotypes. A clonotype was counted as expanded or contracted only when both edgeR and NoisET called the clonotype significant, with the noise models trained on biological replicates. For edgeR calls, a false discovery rate-adjusted p below 0.01 and a log2 fold-change threshold of 1 were applied. As an exploratory analysis of dynamics, PCA with hierarchical clustering was applied to max-normalized trajectories of the 1000 most abundant clonotypes. The CD4 or CD8 phenotype of responding clones was assigned using the separately sequenced CD4+ and CD8+ repertoires. The public reads were run again by TCRdb, first through fastp at Q25 and then through MiXCR, and only productive beta chains were kept. Each entry is one CDR3 protein sequence, shown with its most common DNA and genes. V and J calls and clone size were set by TCRdb, not the authors. This sample has roughly 600,000 distinct CDR3 sequences in its table, and roughly 18% of those were observed once. The top ten clones comprise around 11% of the sample.

The entry originates in a study of T-cell memory formation after mild COVID-19 (dated by TCRdb to the early 2020s). Concerning the study at large: Most TCR sequence clusters were specific to one of the two donors. In a couple of donors, T-cell clones that expanded and contracted after mild COVID-19 were followed by sequencing TCRalpha and TCRbeta repertoires longitudinally. The cohort was made up of two young adult volunteers, one female and one male, who were previously healthy.

The full study reports these points: Only a couple of mild cases were covered in the study, and larger cohorts including severe cases with pre-infection samples were considered necessary. SARS-CoV-2 specificity of the second-wave clones peaking on day 37 was not confirmed. Balanced CD4/CD8 phenotypes were observed for clones contracting from day 15 to 85, whereas a bias towards CD4+ was observed for a second wave of clones expanding from day 15 to 37. The detection of some responding clones in pre-infection memory suggests that pre-existing cross-reactive memory T cells joined the SARS-CoV-2 response. Contracting CD4+ clones were found mainly in CM and EM memory subsets, while CD8+ clones were enriched in EMRA.

From its cysteine to its phenylalanine, the CDR3 spans 12 amino acids. CDR3 DNA is the only sequence kept; it has 36 bases, read in frame from the first base. V is reduced by 8 bases and J by 4 bases, leaving a spacing of 11 bases between them. CDR1 and CDR2 (SEHNR, FQNEAQ) derive from the germline V gene (reference sequence). The chain links TRBV7-9 with TRBJ1-2; the D gene cannot be named for sure. This receptor was obtained from an adult woman who had mild COVID-19 (a few samples of this study predate the infection). The sample titles of this study are shuffled in the database, so cell type and time point are left out; the donor was told from shared clones. The sample taken for sequencing was PBMCs or a T cell subset sorted from them (not recorded which). The DNA sequence follows: TGTGCCAGCCGTGCCACCTCCTATGGCTACACCTTC. Translated, this is CASRATSYGYTF.